The 9 T cell receptor beta chains below all came from one sample that was sequenced in a study of cytomegalovirus exposure and HLA in healthy donors. Amplification used 60 Vbeta primers and 13 Jbeta primers. Assay used: immunoSEQ multiplex PCR; TCRdb lists only in-frame clones, some missing. The sample has under 150,000 clones, about four fifths seen once. The sample comprised PBMCs. These receptors were taken from a woman between 50 and 59 years old in good health and CMV-seropositive.

This chain links TRBV30 with TRBJ1-1, with D tentatively TRBD1 (5 bases). Trimming cost V 2 bases and J 3 bases, with 7 bases left between them. Per the germline V gene, CDR1 is GTSNPN and CDR2 is SVGIG (reference sequence). This CDR3 is built from 12 residues. Here the CDR3 DNA reads TGTGCCTGGAGTAGGGGTTACACTGAAGCTTTCTTT. Its translation is CAWSRGYTEAFF. Filled out from reference TRBV30 and TRBJ1-1, the complete variable domain reads SQTIHQWPATLVQPVGSPLSLECTVEGTSNPNLYWYRQAAGRGLQLLFYSVGIGQISSEVPQNLSASRPQDRQFILSSKKLLLSDSGFYLCAWSRGYTEAFFGQGTRLTVV.

The CDR3 spells CASRPGTGELFF. In DNA form, the CDR3 reads TGTGCCAGCCGGCCGGGGACCGGGGAGCTGTTTTTT. V gene TRBV18 combines with J gene TRBJ2-2, with a possible D match to TRBD2 (5 bases). The CDR3 covers 12 residues. The germline V and J ends were trimmed by 8 bases and 5 bases, with 9 bases remaining between them. The germline gives CDR1 KGHSH, CDR2 LQKENI.

The chain links TRBV7-9 to TRBJ1-4; 9 nucleotides match TRBD1. CDR3 length: 14 amino acids. CDR1 is SEHNR and CDR2 is FQNEAQ in the germline V gene (reference sequence). The V segment lost 5 bases and the J segment 7 bases; nucleotides outside the gene matches: 5. This CDR3 reads CASSIGTGSEKLFF. The CDR3 DNA reads TGTGCCAGCAGCATAGGGACAGGGAGTGAAAAACTGTTTTTT.

The chain employs TRBV4-3 and TRBJ2-2, with 8 bases aligning to TRBD1. The germline gives CDR1 LGHNA, CDR2 YSLEER. Trimming removed 2 bases from V and 7 bases from J; junction bases left unmatched: 6. CDR3 length: 15 amino acids. The DNA of the CDR3 is TGCGCCAGCAGCCAATGGACAGGGAAGATCGGGGAGCTGTTTTTT. As protein: CASSQWTGKIGELFF.

The chain couples TRBV21-1 to TRBJ1-2; the table's D call of TRBD1 was not tested on the DNA. TRBV21-1 is termed a pseudogene. CDR3 size: 17 residues. Here the CDR3 reads CASSWVGRAPPIGGYTF. CDR3 nucleotide sequence: TGTGCCAGCAGCTGGGTGGGCAGGGCCCCCCCTATTGGGGGCTACACCTTC.

The V call is TRBV5-1, the J call TRBJ1-2; 11 nucleotides line up with TRBD1. V shed 4 bases, J shed 7 bases, and the junction held 3 bases outside the gene matches. The CDR3 is 13 amino acids. Germline V CDR1 and CDR2: SGHRS, YFSETQ. This chain's CDR3 is CASSPGTGGGYTF. CDR3 in DNA: TGCGCCAGCAGCCCCGGGACAGGGGGTGGCTACACCTTC.

The chain is built from TRBV19 and TRBJ2-2, with 11 bases that match TRBD2. This CDR3 has 15 residues. V gave up 4 bases and J gave up 5 bases; unmatched junction bases: 3. CDR1 and CDR2 from the germline V gene are LNHDA and SQIVND (reference sequence). CDR3: CASSTLAGVTGELFF. CDR3 nucleotides: TGTGCCAGTAGTACACTAGCGGGGGTTACCGGGGAGCTGTTTTTT. Supplemented by reference TRBV19 and TRBJ2-2, the full variable domain reads DGGITQSPKYLFRKEGQNVTLSCEQNLNHDAMYWYRQDPGQGLRLIYYSQIVNDFQKGDIAEGYSVSREKKESFPLTVTSAQKNPTAFYLCASSTLAGVTGELFFGEGSRLTVL.

The CDR3 DNA sequence: TGTGCCAGCAGTGGGGCCGGGACAACACGTATCCGTGGCTACACCTTC. Amino acids: CASSGAGTTRIRGYTF. This chain links TRBV25-1 with TRBJ1-2, with D possibly matching TRBD1 (6 bases). Germline loops: CDR1 MGHDK, CDR2 SYGVNS. CDR3 length: 16 residues. V was cut by 4 bases and J by 7 bases, with 22 bases left in between.

As DNA, the CDR3 is TGTGCCAGCAGTGGTACAGGGCTAGATCAGCCCCAGCATTTT. Amino acids: CASSGTGLDQPQHF. The chain employs TRBV6-5 and TRBJ1-5; possibly TRBD1 for D (6 bases). This CDR3 contains 14 residues. The V gene lost 5 bases and the J gene lost 5 bases, with 13 bases spanning the gap. From germline, CDR1 is MNHEY and CDR2 SVGAGI.